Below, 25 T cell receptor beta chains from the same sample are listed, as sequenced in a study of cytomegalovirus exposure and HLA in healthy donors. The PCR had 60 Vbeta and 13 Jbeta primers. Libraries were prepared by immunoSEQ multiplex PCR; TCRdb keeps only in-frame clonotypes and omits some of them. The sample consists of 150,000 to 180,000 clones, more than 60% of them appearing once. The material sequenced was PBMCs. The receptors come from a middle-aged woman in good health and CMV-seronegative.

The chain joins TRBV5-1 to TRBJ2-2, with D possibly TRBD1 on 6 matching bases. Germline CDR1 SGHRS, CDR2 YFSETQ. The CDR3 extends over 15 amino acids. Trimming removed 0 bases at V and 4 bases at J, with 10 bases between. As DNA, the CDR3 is TGCGCCAGCAGCTTGGAGGCAGGGGTCACCGGGGAGCTGTTTTTT. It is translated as CASSLEAGVTGELFF.

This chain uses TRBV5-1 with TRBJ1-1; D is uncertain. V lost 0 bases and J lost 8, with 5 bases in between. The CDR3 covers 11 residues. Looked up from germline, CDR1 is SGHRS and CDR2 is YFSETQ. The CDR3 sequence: CASSLAGEAFF. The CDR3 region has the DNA TGCGCCAGCAGCTTGGCCGGGGAAGCTTTCTTT.

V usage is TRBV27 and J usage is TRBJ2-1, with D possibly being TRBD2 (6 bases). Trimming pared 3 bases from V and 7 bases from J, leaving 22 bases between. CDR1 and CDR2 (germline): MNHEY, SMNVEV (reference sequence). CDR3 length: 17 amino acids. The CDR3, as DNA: TGTGCCAGCAGTTTGAGGAAGAGGGGCGGGGCCAAGAATGAGCAGTTCTTC. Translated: CASSLRKRGGAKNEQFF.

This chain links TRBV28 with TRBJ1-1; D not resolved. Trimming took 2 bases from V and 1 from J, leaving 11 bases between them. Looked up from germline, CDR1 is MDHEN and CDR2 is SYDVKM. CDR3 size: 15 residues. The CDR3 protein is CASSLGGRENTEAFF. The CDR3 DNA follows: TGTGCCAGCAGTTTAGGTGGACGGGAGAACACTGAAGCTTTCTTT.

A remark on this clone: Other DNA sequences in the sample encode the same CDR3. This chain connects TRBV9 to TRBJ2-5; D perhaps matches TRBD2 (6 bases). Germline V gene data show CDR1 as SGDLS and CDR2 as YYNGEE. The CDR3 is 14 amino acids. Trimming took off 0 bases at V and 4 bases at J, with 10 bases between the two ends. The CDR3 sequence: CASSVAQGGETQYF. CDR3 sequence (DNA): TGTGCCAGCAGCGTAGCGCAGGGAGGAGAGACCCAGTACTTC.

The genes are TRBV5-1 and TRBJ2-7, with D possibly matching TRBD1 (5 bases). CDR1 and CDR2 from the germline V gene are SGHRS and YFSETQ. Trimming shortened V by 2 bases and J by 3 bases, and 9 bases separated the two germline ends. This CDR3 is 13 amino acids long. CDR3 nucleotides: TGCGCCAGCAGCTTACAGGTGCTCTACGAGCAGTACTTC. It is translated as CASSLQVLYEQYF. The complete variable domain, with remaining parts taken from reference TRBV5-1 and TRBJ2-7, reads KAGVTQTPRYLIKTRGQQVTLSCSPISGHRSVSWYQQTPGQGLQFLFEYFSETQRNKGNFPGRFSGRQFSNSRSEMNVSTLELGDSALYLCASSLQVLYEQYFGPGTRLTVT.

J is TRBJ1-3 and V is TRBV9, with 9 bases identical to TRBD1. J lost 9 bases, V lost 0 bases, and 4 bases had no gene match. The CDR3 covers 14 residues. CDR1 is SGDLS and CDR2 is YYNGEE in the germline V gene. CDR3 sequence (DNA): TGTGCCAGCAGCGTAGGGACAGGGGAAAGCACCATATATTTT. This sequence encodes CASSVGTGESTIYF.

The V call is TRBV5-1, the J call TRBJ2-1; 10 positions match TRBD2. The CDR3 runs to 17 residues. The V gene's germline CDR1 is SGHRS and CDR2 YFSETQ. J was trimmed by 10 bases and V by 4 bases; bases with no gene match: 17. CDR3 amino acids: CASSPLVSGTSDPEQFF. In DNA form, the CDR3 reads TGCGCCAGCAGCCCGCTTGTATCCGGGACTAGCGACCCAGAGCAGTTCTTC.

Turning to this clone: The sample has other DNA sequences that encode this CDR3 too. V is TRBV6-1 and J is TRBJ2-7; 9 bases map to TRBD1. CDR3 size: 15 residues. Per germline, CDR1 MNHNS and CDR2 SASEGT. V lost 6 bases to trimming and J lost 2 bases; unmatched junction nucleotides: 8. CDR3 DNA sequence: TGTGCCAGCAGCCGGGGGACAGGGCAAGCCTACGAGCAGTACTTC. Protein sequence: CASSRGTGQAYEQYF.

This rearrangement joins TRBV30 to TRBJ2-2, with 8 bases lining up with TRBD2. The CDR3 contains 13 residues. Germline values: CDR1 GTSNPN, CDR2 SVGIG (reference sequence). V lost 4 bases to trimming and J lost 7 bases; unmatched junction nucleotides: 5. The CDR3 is CAWKRGGGGELFF. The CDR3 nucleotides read TGTGCCTGGAAACGGGGGGGAGGCGGGGAGCTGTTTTTT.

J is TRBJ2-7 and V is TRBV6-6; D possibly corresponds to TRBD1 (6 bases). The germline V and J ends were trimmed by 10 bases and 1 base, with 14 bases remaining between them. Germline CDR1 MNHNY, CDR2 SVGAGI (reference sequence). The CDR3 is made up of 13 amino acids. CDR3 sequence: CATGQTQSYEQYF. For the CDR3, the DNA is TGTGCCACCGGACAGACACAATCCTACGAGCAGTACTTC.

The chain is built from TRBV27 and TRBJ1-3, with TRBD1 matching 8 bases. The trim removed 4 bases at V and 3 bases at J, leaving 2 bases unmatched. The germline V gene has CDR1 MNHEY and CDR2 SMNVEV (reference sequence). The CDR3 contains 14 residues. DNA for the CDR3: TGTGCCAGCAGTTGGGACAGGAATGGAAACACCATATATTTT. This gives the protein CASSWDRNGNTIYF.

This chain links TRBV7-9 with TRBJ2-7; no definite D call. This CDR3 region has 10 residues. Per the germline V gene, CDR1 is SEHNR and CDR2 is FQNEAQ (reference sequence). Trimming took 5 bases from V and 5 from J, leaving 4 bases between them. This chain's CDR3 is CASSRDEQYF. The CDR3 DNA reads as TGTGCCAGCAGCCGAGACGAGCAGTACTTC.

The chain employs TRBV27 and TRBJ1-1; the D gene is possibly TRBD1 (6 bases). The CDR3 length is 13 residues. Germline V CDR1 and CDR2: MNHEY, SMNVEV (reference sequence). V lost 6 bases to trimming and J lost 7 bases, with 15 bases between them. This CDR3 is CASSNRVGGEAFF. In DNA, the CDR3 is TGTGCCAGCAGCAACAGGGTTGGGGGTGAAGCTTTCTTT.

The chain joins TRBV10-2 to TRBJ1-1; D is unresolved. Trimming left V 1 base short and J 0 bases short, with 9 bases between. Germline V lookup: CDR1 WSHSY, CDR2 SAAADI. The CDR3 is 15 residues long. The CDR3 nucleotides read TGCGCCAGCAGTGAGTTTGAGACTGTGAACACTGAAGCTTTCTTT. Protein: CASSEFETVNTEAFF.

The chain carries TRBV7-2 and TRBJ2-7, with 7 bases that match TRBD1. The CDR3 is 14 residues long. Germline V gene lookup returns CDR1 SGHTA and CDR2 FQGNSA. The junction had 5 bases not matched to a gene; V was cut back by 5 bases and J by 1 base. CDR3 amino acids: CASSPWDRSYEQYF. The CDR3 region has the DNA TGTGCCAGCAGCCCTTGGGACAGATCCTACGAGCAGTACTTC.

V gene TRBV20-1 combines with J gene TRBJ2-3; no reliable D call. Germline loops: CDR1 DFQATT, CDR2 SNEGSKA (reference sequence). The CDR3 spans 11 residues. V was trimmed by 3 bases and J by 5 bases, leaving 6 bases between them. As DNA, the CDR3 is TGCAGTGCTAGTCTAGTAGATACGCAGTATTTT. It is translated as CSASLVDTQYF.

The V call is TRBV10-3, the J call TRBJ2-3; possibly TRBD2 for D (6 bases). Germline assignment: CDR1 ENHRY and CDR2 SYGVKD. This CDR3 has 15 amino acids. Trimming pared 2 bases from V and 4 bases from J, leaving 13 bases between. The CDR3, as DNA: TGTGCCATCAGTGAGGGCCCTAGCGAATCAGATACGCAGTATTTT. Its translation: CAISEGPSESDTQYF.

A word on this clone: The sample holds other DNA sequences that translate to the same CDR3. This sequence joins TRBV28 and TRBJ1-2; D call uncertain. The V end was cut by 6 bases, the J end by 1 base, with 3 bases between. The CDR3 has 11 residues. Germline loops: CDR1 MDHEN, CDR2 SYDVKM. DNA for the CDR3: TGTGCCAGCAGCCTTAACTATGGCTACACCTTC. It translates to CASSLNYGYTF.

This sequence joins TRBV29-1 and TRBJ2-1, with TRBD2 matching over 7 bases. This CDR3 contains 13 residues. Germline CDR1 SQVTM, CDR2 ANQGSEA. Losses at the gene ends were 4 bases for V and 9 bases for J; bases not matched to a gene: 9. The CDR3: CSVVVAGEGEQFF. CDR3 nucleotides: TGCAGCGTTGTGGTTGCGGGAGAAGGTGAGCAGTTCTTC.

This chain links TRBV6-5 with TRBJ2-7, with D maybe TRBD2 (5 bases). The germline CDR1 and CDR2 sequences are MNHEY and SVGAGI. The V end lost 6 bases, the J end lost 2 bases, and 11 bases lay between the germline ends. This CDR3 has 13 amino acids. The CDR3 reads CASRGVTPYEQYF. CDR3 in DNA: TGTGCCAGCAGGGGAGTCACTCCCTACGAGCAGTACTTC.

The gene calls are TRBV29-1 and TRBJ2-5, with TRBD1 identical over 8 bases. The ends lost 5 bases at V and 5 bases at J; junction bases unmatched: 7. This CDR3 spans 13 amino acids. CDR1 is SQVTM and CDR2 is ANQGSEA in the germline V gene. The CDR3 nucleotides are TGCAGCGTTCGACAGGGGTGGGGGGAGACCCAGTACTTC. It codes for CSVRQGWGETQYF.

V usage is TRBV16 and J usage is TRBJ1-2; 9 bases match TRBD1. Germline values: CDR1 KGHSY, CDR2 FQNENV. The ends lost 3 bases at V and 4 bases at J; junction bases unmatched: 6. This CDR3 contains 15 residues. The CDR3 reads CASSQGQGGIYGYTF. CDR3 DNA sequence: TGTGCCAGCAGCCAGGGACAGGGCGGCATCTATGGCTACACCTTC.

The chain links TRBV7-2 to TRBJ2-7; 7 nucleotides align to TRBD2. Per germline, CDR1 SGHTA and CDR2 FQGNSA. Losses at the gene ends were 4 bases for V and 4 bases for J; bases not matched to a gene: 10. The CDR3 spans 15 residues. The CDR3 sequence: CASSSGGLGGYEQYF. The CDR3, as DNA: TGTGCCAGCAGCTCCGGGGGGTTGGGGGGTTACGAGCAGTACTTC.

The CDR3 region is CASSLAEQPQHF. In nucleotides, the CDR3 is TGTGCCAGCAGCTTAGCGGAGCAGCCCCAGCATTTT. This chain connects TRBV7-2 to TRBJ1-5; D remains ambiguous. This CDR3 contains 12 residues. The V gene's germline CDR1 is SGHTA and CDR2 FQGNSA. Trimming removed 0 bases at V and 7 bases at J, with 4 bases between.